The sequence of this TCR beta chain was determined in a study of shared clonotypes between healthy human individuals. On this clone itself: Other DNA sequences within the sample encode an identical CDR3.

Some clones are missing from TCRdb's copy, which holds only in-frame ones; the method was immunoSEQ multiplex PCR. The data contain more than 2 million clones, around 93% of them seen just once; the ten biggest clones take up over 1.5%. Cells designated naive CD8 were CD45RO-negative and were positively selected for CCR7, with terminally differentiated effector memory CD45RA+ cells excluded. This sequence originates from a man between 18 and 35 years old in good health. Some clones in this sample may be carry-over from other donors' samples. Sequencing was done on a sample of naive CD8+ T cells from PBMCs.

CDR3 residues: CASSQQGTEAFF. The DNA of the CDR3 is TGTGCCAGCAGCCAACAGGGGACTGAAGCTTTCTTT. V gene TRBV7-9 combines with J gene TRBJ1-1, with TRBD1 matching over 7 bases. Germline V gene lookup returns CDR1 SEHNR and CDR2 FQNEAQ (reference sequence). With 5 bases clipped from V and 5 bases from J, the junction kept 2 bases outside the gene matches. This CDR3 has 12 residues.